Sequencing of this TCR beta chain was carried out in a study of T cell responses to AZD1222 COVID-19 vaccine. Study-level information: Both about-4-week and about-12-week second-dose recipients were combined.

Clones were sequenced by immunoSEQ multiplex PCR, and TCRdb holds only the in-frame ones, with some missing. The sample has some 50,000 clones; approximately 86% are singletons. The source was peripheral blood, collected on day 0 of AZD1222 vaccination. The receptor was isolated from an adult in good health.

The CDR3 nucleotides are TGTGCCAGCAGCTCCAGACTAGCGGACACAGATACGCAGTATTTT. Its protein product is CASSSRLADTDTQYF. The chain carries TRBV5-4 and TRBJ2-3; 9 bases are shared with TRBD2. Germline trimming cut 3 bases from V and 2 bases from J; bases unmatched to any gene: 4. The CDR3 has 15 amino acids. Germline lookup yields CDR1 SGHNT and CDR2 YYREEE (reference sequence).